This TCR beta chain is from a study of blood T cell repertoires in COVID-19. V lost 3 bases and J lost 5; bases outside the gene matches: 5. This CDR3 is built from 15 residues. The V gene's germline CDR1 is SGHNT and CDR2 YENEEA. Sequenced by immunoSEQ multiplex PCR; TCRdb stores in-frame clones only, minus some. The repertoire consists of a few hundred thousand clones, with about 80% occurring once and the leading ten covering around 3.7%. Sequencing was performed on PBMCs or T cells enriched from blood (not recorded which). J is TRBJ2-1 and V is TRBV11-3, with 9 positions matching TRBD2. The sequence was obtained from a man between 50 and 59 years old who had recovered from COVID-19. This CDR3 is CASSLAGGTHNEQFF. CDR3 DNA sequence: TGTGCCAGCAGCTTGGCGGGGGGGACCCACAATGAGCAGTTCTTC.